A selection of T cell receptor beta chains follows, all from one sample in a study of T cells after somatic rescue of genetic block. Sequencing used immunoSEQ multiplex PCR; TCRdb keeps in-frame clones, though not all of them. The sample has approximately 65,000 clones, around 92% seen once; the top ten hold 2.9%. Sequenced input: peripheral blood mononuclear cells (PBMCs). The receptor set was obtained from a middle-aged man. CDR3s include the opening cysteine and the closing phenylalanine or tryptophan. D genes are given only for firm matches. Not every row has a clone size; where given, it reads once, few, many or a size class.

>TRBJ1-1|-|-|TRBV6-5
CASSFSGQGGDTEAFF
TGTGCCAGCAGTTTTAGCGGGCAGGGAGGGGACACTGAAGCTTTCTTT
>TRBJ2-3|-|TRBD1|TRBV4-2
CASSLRDRGTSTDTQYF
TGTGCCAGCAGCCTTCGGGACAGGGGGACCAGCACAGATACGCAGTATTTT
>TRBJ2-4|-|-|TRBV7-2
CASSLALGGGQKNIQYF
TGTGCCAGCAGCTTAGCGCTCGGCGGGGGCCAAAAAAACATTCAGTACTTC
>TRBJ2-1|-|TRBD1|TRBV27
CASGTVSSYNEQFF
TGTGCCAGCGGGACAGTGAGCTCCTACAATGAGCAGTTCTTC
>TRBJ2-7|once|-|TRBV27
CASSLLGYEQYF
TGTGCCAGCAGTTTATTAGGGTACGAGCAGTACTTC
>TRBJ2-1|-|-|TRBV27
CASSSGLTDNEQFF
TGTGCCAGCAGTTCTGGGCTAACAGACAATGAGCAGTTCTTC
>TRBJ2-3|-|-|TRBV2
CASTAGLLDTQYF
TGTGCCAGCACGGCCGGACTGTTGGATACGCAGTATTTT
>TRBJ1-4|-|TRBD1|TRBV5-4
CASSQGTATNEKLFF
TGCGCCAGCAGCCAGGGGACAGCAACTAATGAAAAACTGTTTTTT
>TRBJ1-5|once|TRBD1|TRBV5-1
CASSRTGGNQPQHF
TGCGCCAGCAGCCGGACAGGGGGAAATCAGCCCCAGCATTTT
>TRBJ1-2|-|TRBD1|TRBV5-6
CASSPTGTGGVYGYTF
TGTGCCAGCAGCCCAACCGGGACAGGGGGCGTCTATGGCTACACCTTC
>TRBJ1-3|-|-|TRBV21-1
CASSKPGVRGNTIYF
TGTGCCAGCAGCAAACCAGGGGTCCGTGGAAACACCATATATTTT
>TRBJ2-3|-|TRBD2|TRBV28
CASSSRLAPFF
TGTGCCAGCAGTTCCCGACTAGCGCCGTTTTTT
>TRBJ2-7|-|-|TRBV9
CASSVGQTSYEQYF
TGTGCCAGCAGCGTAGGGCAGACCTCCTACGAGCAGTACTTC
>TRBJ1-1|once|-|TRBV4-1
CASSQGRTEAFF
TGCGCCAGCAGCCAAGGGCGTACTGAAGCTTTCTTT
>TRBJ1-3|-|-|TRBV19
CASSKLDAGRNSGNTIYF
TGTGCCAGTAGTAAACTGGACGCGGGACGAAACTCTGGAAACACCATATATTTT
>TRBJ2-3|-|-|TRBV7-2
CASSLGPDTQYF
TGTGCCAGCAGCTTAGGACCAGATACGCAGTATTTT
>TRBJ1-4|few|-|TRBV15
CATSRDAVEKLFF
TGTGCCACCAGCAGAGATGCAGTAGAAAAACTGTTTTTT
>TRBJ1-1|-|-|TRBV30
CAWSADSEAFF
TGTGCCTGGAGTGCGGACAGCGAAGCTTTCTTT
>TRBJ2-1|-|-|TRBV29-1
CSAVPSVGSYNEQFF
TGCAGCGCCGTACCCAGCGTCGGCTCCTACAATGAGCAGTTCTTC
>TRBJ2-5|-|TRBD2|TRBV7-2
CASSLVSGASHETQYF
TGTGCCAGCAGCTTAGTCAGCGGGGCTTCCCACGAGACCCAGTACTTC
>TRBJ2-2|-|TRBD1|TRBV7-9
CASSPGTGGETGELFF
TGTGCCAGCAGTCCCGGGACAGGGGGCGAGACCGGGGAGCTGTTTTTT
>TRBJ2-5|-|-|TRBV27
CASTGGTQYF
TGTGCCAGCACCGGGGGGACCCAGTACTTC
>TRBJ2-3|-|-|TRBV7-9
CASSSLEARAQYF
TGTGCCAGCAGCTCCCTGGAGGCAAGGGCGCAGTATTTT
>TRBJ2-1|-|TRBD2|TRBV9
CASSEGLAGGTYNEQFF
TGTGCCAGCAGCGAGGGACTAGCGGGAGGTACCTACAATGAGCAGTTCTTC
>TRBJ2-1|-|TRBD1|TRBV15
CATSRDGRGRREQFF
TGTGCCACCAGCAGAGATGGCAGGGGGCGCCGGGAGCAGTTCTTC
>TRBJ1-4|once|TRBD1|TRBV19
CASSTGQVNEKLFF
TGTGCCAGTAGTACCGGACAGGTTAATGAAAAACTGTTTTTT
>TRBJ1-4|-|-|TRBV19
CASRRRGPNEKLFF
TGTGCCAGTAGGCGAAGAGGACCCAATGAAAAACTGTTTTTT
>TRBJ1-3|-|TRBD1|TRBV18
CASSPTGFGNTIYF
TGTGCCAGCTCACCGACAGGGTTCGGAAACACCATATATTTT
>TRBJ2-1|-|-|TRBV28
CASSFNEQFF
TGTGCCAGCAGCTTCAATGAGCAGTTCTTC
>TRBJ1-1|once|-|TRBV5-4
CASSLGTLEAFF
TGTGCCAGCAGCTTGGGTACCTTGGAAGCTTTCTTT
>TRBJ2-5|-|-|TRBV5-1
CASSLQDGETQYF
TGCGCCAGCAGCCTCCAAGATGGGGAGACCCAGTACTTC
>TRBJ2-6|-|-|TRBV29-1
CSEMEQPPSGANVLTF
TGCAGTGAGATGGAACAGCCTCCCTCTGGGGCCAACGTCCTGACTTTC
>TRBJ1-1|-|-|TRBV9
CASSVGTGGDTEAFF
TGTGCCAGCAGCGTAGGTACGGGAGGGGACACTGAAGCTTTCTTT
>TRBJ2-1|-|-|TRBV27
CASSFSGAGSYNEQFF
TGTGCCAGCAGTTTTTCGGGGGCCGGGTCCTACAATGAGCAGTTCTTC
>TRBJ2-3|-|TRBD2|TRBV11-2
CASSLGLTSGGQGDTQYF
TGTGCCAGCAGCTTAGGACTGACTAGCGGGGGCCAGGGAGATACGCAGTATTTT
>TRBJ2-7|-|-|TRBV7-9
CASSQSGEQYF
TGTGCCAGCAGCCAGAGTGGCGAGCAGTACTTC
>TRBJ1-4|once|-|TRBV18
CASSPRTEGELFF
TGTGCCAGCTCACCCCGGACCGAAGGAGAACTGTTTTTT
>TRBJ1-2|-|-|TRBV25-1
CASSATLTGRDYTF
TGTGCCAGCAGTGCCACCTTGACAGGAAGAGACTACACCTTC
>TRBJ2-1|-|TRBD2|TRBV30
CAWSPLPAGGLVNEQFF
TGTGCCTGGAGTCCTTTGCCAGCGGGGGGGCTAGTCAATGAGCAGTTCTTC
>TRBJ2-2|-|-|TRBV28
CASSPLGQGKTSGRRTGELFF
TGTGCCAGCAGTCCCCTGGGACAGGGGAAAACTAGCGGGAGACGAACCGGGGAGCTGTTTTTT
>TRBJ2-7|-|TRBD2|TRBV10-1
CASGSGGAPYEQYF
TGCGCCAGCGGGAGCGGGGGAGCGCCCTACGAGCAGTACTTC
>TRBJ2-5|-|-|TRBV10-3
CAIRPAHAGLETQYF
TGTGCCATCAGGCCTGCCCACGCGGGGTTGGAGACCCAGTACTTC
>TRBJ2-3|-|TRBD1|TRBV27
CASSSLGGQGGPDTQYF
TGTGCCAGCAGTTCACTCGGGGGACAGGGTGGGCCAGATACGCAGTATTTT
>TRBJ2-2|-|TRBD1|TRBV18
CASSPLGQGANTGELFF
TGTGCCAGCTCACCATTGGGACAGGGGGCGAACACCGGGGAGCTGTTTTTT
>TRBJ1-1|-|-|TRBV28
CASSPWGRATEAFF
TGTGCCAGCAGTCCCTGGGGGCGGGCCACTGAAGCTTTCTTT
>TRBJ2-1|-|-|TRBV18
CASSPQGSYNEQFF
TGTGCCAGCTCACCACAGGGCTCCTACAATGAGCAGTTCTTC